Presented here are 25 T cell receptor beta chains from one specimen sequenced in a study of beta chain features in type 1 diabetes. TCRB transcripts that were expressed got sequenced, as all of the isolated RNA had been reverse transcribed. Assay: immunoSEQ multiplex PCR; the TCRdb copy retains only in-frame clones and omits some. The sample lists under 450,000 clones; approximately 13% were seen once. Sequencing was performed on naive CD4+ T cells from blood. These receptors were collected from a young man in good health.

This chain uses TRBV5-4 with TRBJ2-6; D remains unclear. Germline-derived CDR1 and CDR2 are SGHNT and YYREEE (reference sequence). Trimming cost V 1 base and J 2 bases, with 4 bases left between them. The CDR3 runs to 14 residues. The DNA for the CDR3 is TGTGCCAGCAGCTTGAGGGCTGGGGCCAACGTCCTGACTTTC. This sequence encodes CASSLRAGANVLTF.

This rearrangement joins TRBV6-1 to TRBJ1-2; 7 bases are shared with TRBD1. The CDR3 runs 18 residues. Per germline, CDR1 MNHNS and CDR2 SASEGT. J was trimmed by 2 bases and V by 0 bases; bases with no gene match: 12. The CDR3 protein is CASSEAEYRGRVNYGYTF. The CDR3, as DNA: TGTGCCAGCAGTGAAGCGGAATACAGGGGCAGGGTAAACTATGGCTACACCTTC.

Concerning this clone itself: Germline and junction disagree at one end, which may indicate a read error. The CDR3 nucleotides are TGTGCCAGCAGCATAGCCGGGGGTAGCGGCACTGAAGCTTTCTTT. This encodes CASSIAGGSGTEAFF. V gene TRBV7-9 combines with J gene TRBJ1-1; weak D call: TRBD1 (5 bases). This CDR3 is 15 amino acids long. In germline, CDR1 is SEHNR, CDR2 FQNEAQ (reference sequence).

The rearrangement uses TRBV6-6 and TRBJ2-7; D may correspond to TRBD1 or TRBD2 (5 bases each). The V gene's germline CDR1 is MNHNY and CDR2 SVGAGI (reference sequence). The V gene lost 2 bases and the J gene lost 3 bases, with 17 bases spanning the gap. The CDR3 extends over 16 amino acids. Here the CDR3 reads CASSYQGPNRGYEQYV. For the CDR3, the DNA is TGTGCCAGCAGTTACCAGGGACCCAACCGGGGCTACGAGCAGTACGTC.

The chain recombines TRBV29-1 with TRBJ2-1, with 9 bases aligning to TRBD2. The V gene's germline CDR1 is SQVTM and CDR2 ANQGSEA. The CDR3 runs to 15 residues. V lost 7 bases to trimming and J lost 2 bases; unmatched junction nucleotides: 9. The CDR3 sequence: CSAGLAGLPYNEQFF. DNA of the CDR3: TGCAGCGCCGGTCTAGCGGGACTGCCCTACAATGAGCAGTTCTTC.

The V and J genes are TRBV6-5 and TRBJ1-6; D is possibly TRBD1 (5 bases). Germline CDR1 reads MNHEY; CDR2 reads SVGAGI. The CDR3 covers 16 residues. V was pared by 3 bases and J by 9 bases, with 18 bases between. The CDR3 bases are TGTGCCAGCAGTTATTCGGGGGTGGTAATGGGTTCACCCCTCCACTTT. It yields the protein CASSYSGVVMGSPLHF.

This clone was counted between two and nine times. The V gene is TRBV25-1, the J gene TRBJ2-5, with TRBD1 identical over 9 bases. Germline lookup yields CDR1 MGHDK and CDR2 SYGVNS. After removal of 4 bases from V and 1 base from J, the junction contained 4 bases not matched to a gene. The CDR3 runs 15 residues. The CDR3: CASSVPGQGQETQYF. The CDR3 nucleotides read TGTGCCAGCAGTGTCCCGGGACAGGGCCAAGAGACCCAGTACTTC. The full variable domain, its missing parts supplied by reference TRBV25-1 and TRBJ2-5, is EADIYQTPRYLVIGTGKKITLECSQTMGHDKMYWYQQDPGMELHLIHYSYGVNSTEKGDLSSESTVSRIRTEHFPLTLESARPSHTSQYLCASSVPGQGQETQYFGPGTRLLVL.

The genes are TRBV7-3 and TRBJ2-7, with 8 bases that match TRBD2. Germline V gives CDR1 SGHTA, CDR2 FQGTGA. J lost 7 bases, V lost 4 bases, and 6 bases had no gene match. The CDR3 is 13 amino acids. The CDR3 coding sequence is TGTGCCAGCAGCTCGAAGCGGGAGAGGGAGCAGTACGTC. It is translated as CASSSKREREQYV.

This clone was picked up a small number of times. This CDR3 is also generated by other DNA sequences in the sample. This chain connects TRBV27 to TRBJ2-5; D might be TRBD2 (6 bases). Germline V gives CDR1 MNHEY, CDR2 SMNVEV (reference sequence). The CDR3 runs to 13 residues. Deletions cut 3 bases from V and 5 bases from J, with 10 bases between. The CDR3 here is CASSFSGRETQYF. For the CDR3, the DNA is TGTGCCAGCAGTTTCTCAGGGAGGGAGACCCAGTACTTC.

The table lists this clone with a few counts. The gene calls are TRBV7-2 and TRBJ2-1, with D unclear. This CDR3 spans 13 amino acids. Germline CDR1 is SGHTA and CDR2 is FQGNSA. With 5 bases removed from V and 4 bases from J, the gap between germline ends came to 9 bases. CDR3 DNA: TGTGCCAGCAGCCGTCGAGAGTACAATGAGCAGTTCTTC. Translation gives CASSRREYNEQFF.

The rearrangement joins TRBV4-1 to TRBJ2-7; 8 bases line up with TRBD2. The CDR3 spans 17 residues. The junction had 10 bases not matched to a gene; V was cut back by 0 bases and J by 3 bases. Germline V gene lookup returns CDR1 MGHRA and CDR2 YSYEKL. The CDR3 region is CASSQDDSSGSIYEQYV. For the CDR3, the DNA is TGCGCCAGCAGCCAAGATGATTCCAGCGGGAGCATCTACGAGCAGTACGTC.

This clone occurred a few times. The rearrangement links TRBV7-9 to TRBJ2-3; D call uncertain. The CDR3 loop spans 13 amino acids. Germline V gene lookup returns CDR1 SEHNR and CDR2 FQNEAQ (reference sequence). Trimming pared 8 bases from V and 0 bases from J, leaving 9 bases between. The DNA of the CDR3 is TGTGCCAGCGGCTACTTTAGCACAGATACGCAGTATTTT. Translation: CASGYFSTDTQYF.

This rearrangement joins TRBV7-9 to TRBJ1-2; no firm D call. The V and J ends lost 0 bases and 8 bases respectively, with 25 bases between them. The germline CDR1 and CDR2 sequences are SEHNR and FQNEAQ (reference sequence). The CDR3 has 18 residues. The DNA of the CDR3 is TGTGCCAGCAGCTTAGCGCCCCTGGCGGTACCTATTTCTGGGGGCTACACCTTC. This sequence encodes CASSLAPLAVPISGGYTF.

This chain joins TRBV7-2 and TRBJ2-5; possible D gene TRBD2, 6 bases. This CDR3 spans 14 amino acids. V was clipped by 1 base and J by 5 bases, with 11 bases between them. The germline CDR1 and CDR2 sequences are SGHTA and FQGNSA. The CDR3: CASSLGGVMETQYF. CDR3 DNA sequence: TGTGCCAGCAGCTTAGGCGGGGTAATGGAGACCCAGTACTTC. The whole variable domain, filled in from reference TRBV7-2 and TRBJ2-5, reads GAGVSQSPSNKVTEKGKDVELRCDPISGHTALYWYRQSLGQGLEFLIYFQGNSAPDKSGLPSDRFSAERTGGSVSTLTIQRTQQEDSAVYLCASSLGGVMETQYFGPGTRLLVL.

CDR3 sequence reads: CASSYRLGDTQYF. DNA of the CDR3: TGTGCCAGCAGTTATCGACTAGGAGATACGCAGTATTTT. V and J are TRBV2 and TRBJ2-3; tentative D call: TRBD2 (6 bases). V was cut by 5 bases and J by 5 bases, with 11 bases left in between. This CDR3 is 13 amino acids long. Germline V CDR1 and CDR2: SNHLY, FYNNEI.

This clone was seen only a few times. The chain combines TRBV19 with TRBJ1-2; the D is unclear. Trimming took 3 bases from V and 4 from J, leaving 12 bases between them. The CDR3 consists of 14 residues. Germline values: CDR1 LNHDA, CDR2 SQIVND (reference sequence). CDR3 protein: CASSIRVLSYGYTF. As DNA, the CDR3 is TGTGCCAGTAGTATCCGGGTGTTAAGCTATGGCTACACCTTC.

This chain connects TRBV5-1 to TRBJ1-5; TRBD1 is a possible D gene (5 bases). In germline, CDR1 is SGHRS, CDR2 YFSETQ. V shed 1 base and J shed 6 bases, with 8 bases lying between them. The CDR3 is 13 residues long. The CDR3, as DNA: TGCGCCAGCAGCTTGAGCGGGGGTCAGCCCCAGCATTTT. Its translation: CASSLSGGQPQHF. The full variable domain, with the rest looked up from reference TRBV5-1 and TRBJ1-5, is KAGVTQTPRYLIKTRGQQVTLSCSPISGHRSVSWYQQTPGQGLQFLFEYFSETQRNKGNFPGRFSGRQFSNSRSEMNVSTLELGDSALYLCASSLSGGQPQHFGDGTRLSIL.

This clone showed up just a few times. The chain joins TRBV5-1 to TRBJ2-7; 11 nucleotides align to TRBD2. The CDR3 has 15 residues. CDR1 is SGHRS, CDR2 YFSETQ, per germline. J gave up 4 bases and V 4 bases, and 7 bases lay outside the gene matches. The CDR3 sequence is CASSPGLAGAYEQYV. The CDR3, as DNA: TGCGCCAGCAGCCCCGGACTAGCGGGCGCGTACGAGCAGTACGTC.

The V and J genes are TRBV5-1 and TRBJ1-1; 7 bases match TRBD1. The CDR3 extends over 15 amino acids. CDR1 and CDR2 (germline): SGHRS, YFSETQ. The ends lost 4 bases at V and 0 bases at J; junction bases unmatched: 6. The CDR3 reads CASSPLTGMNTEAFF. The CDR3 DNA reads as TGCGCCAGCAGCCCCCTGACAGGGATGAACACTGAAGCTTTCTTT.

This clone was counted only a few times. This chain joins TRBV20-1 and TRBJ2-7, with D perhaps assigned TRBD1 or TRBD2 (6 bases each). The CDR3 consists of 11 residues. The germline V and J ends were trimmed by 5 bases and 9 bases, with 14 bases remaining between them. Germline V gene sequence: CDR1 DFQATT, CDR2 SNEGSKA (reference sequence). The CDR3 reads CSAQKGGRQYV. The CDR3 region has the DNA TGCAGTGCTCAAAAGGGGGGACGGCAGTACGTC.

The chain joins TRBV15 to TRBJ2-5; 9 bases line up with TRBD2. Per germline, CDR1 LNHNV and CDR2 YYDKDF (reference sequence). The CDR3 length is 15 residues. V lost 4 bases, J lost 4 bases, and 7 bases stayed unmatched. The DNA for the CDR3 is TGTGCCACCAGCACCCCCCAAGCGGGAGGAGAGACCCAGTACTTC. It yields the protein CATSTPQAGGETQYF.

This chain joins TRBV5-1 and TRBJ2-7, with D possibly being TRBD1 (6 bases). The germline V gene has CDR1 SGHRS and CDR2 YFSETQ. Trimming cost V 3 bases and J 3 bases, with 10 bases left between them. There are 13 residues in the CDR3. The CDR3 DNA follows: TGCGCCAGCAGCTCTGGACAGAACTACGAGCAGTACGTC. Translating gives CASSSGQNYEQYV.

The chain recombines TRBV5-1 with TRBJ2-2, with D possibly TRBD1 on 6 matching bases. CDR3 size: 16 residues. Germline CDR1 and CDR2: SGHRS and YFSETQ. Trimming stripped 3 bases from V and 1 base from J, with 13 bases between. In nucleotides, the CDR3 is TGCGCCAGCAGCTCAAATCCGGGACAGAACACCGGGGAGCTGTTTTTT. Translated, it gives CASSSNPGQNTGELFF.

The rearrangement links TRBV6-5 to TRBJ2-1; TRBD1 aligns across 9 bases. CDR1 MNHEY and CDR2 SVGAGI come from the germline V gene. The CDR3 loop spans 14 amino acids. Trimming took 6 bases from V and 7 from J; bases not matched to a gene: 7. CDR3 amino acids: CASRVGQGTNEQFF. For the CDR3, the DNA is TGTGCCAGCAGAGTGGGACAGGGCACGAATGAGCAGTTCTTC.

The rearrangement uses TRBV9 and TRBJ2-3, with 11 bases matching TRBD2. The CDR3 loop spans 16 amino acids. Germline-derived CDR1 and CDR2 are SGDLS and YYNGEE. Losses at the gene ends were 4 bases for V and 4 bases for J; bases not matched to a gene: 8. The CDR3 DNA follows: TGTGCCAGCAGCATGACTAGCGGGGCAATTGCAGATACGCAGTATTTT. Protein product: CASSMTSGAIADTQYF.